Listed below are T cell receptor beta chains from one sample, sequenced in a study of blood T cell repertoires in COVID-19. Libraries were prepared by immunoSEQ multiplex PCR; TCRdb keeps only in-frame clonotypes and omits some of them. There are about 300,000 clones in the sample; about 85% occur only once, and around 2% lies in the top ten. The sample taken for sequencing was PBMCs or T cells enriched from blood (not recorded which). Every receptor here comes from a woman in her twenties or thirties who had been exposed to COVID-19. CDR3s include the opening cysteine and the closing phenylalanine or tryptophan.

>TRBV21-1|TRBJ1-5
CASSKTGFRQPQHF
>TRBV7-8|TRBJ1-5
CASRKGAAGNQPQHF
>TRBV30|TRBJ2-5
CAWSPGSETQYF
>TRBV27|TRBJ1-2
CASSLLFDRGSHGYTF
>TRBV9|TRBJ2-1
CASSFRTSGSYNEQFF
>TRBV10-1|TRBJ2-5
CASSDRGHSTETQYF
>TRBV24-1|TRBJ1-1
CATSDPGTEAFF
>TRBV30|TRBJ1-6
CAWTNGLYNSPLHF
>TRBV27|TRBJ1-2
CATYDDSNYGYTF
>TRBV15|TRBJ2-6
CATSVSSGANVLTF
>TRBV19|TRBJ2-5
CASSILRRPGETQYF
>TRBV4-2|TRBJ2-2
CASSASVSGGPGGELFF
>TRBV27|TRBJ1-6
CASSFEQGSSPLHF
>TRBV5-8|TRBJ2-7
CASLRSLAPRRDEQYF
>TRBV7-3|TRBJ2-5
CASSLGFSGRGKETQYF
>TRBV4-2|TRBJ2-7
CASAPEQGGSSYEQYF
>TRBV9|TRBJ2-3
CASSARQVESTDTQYF